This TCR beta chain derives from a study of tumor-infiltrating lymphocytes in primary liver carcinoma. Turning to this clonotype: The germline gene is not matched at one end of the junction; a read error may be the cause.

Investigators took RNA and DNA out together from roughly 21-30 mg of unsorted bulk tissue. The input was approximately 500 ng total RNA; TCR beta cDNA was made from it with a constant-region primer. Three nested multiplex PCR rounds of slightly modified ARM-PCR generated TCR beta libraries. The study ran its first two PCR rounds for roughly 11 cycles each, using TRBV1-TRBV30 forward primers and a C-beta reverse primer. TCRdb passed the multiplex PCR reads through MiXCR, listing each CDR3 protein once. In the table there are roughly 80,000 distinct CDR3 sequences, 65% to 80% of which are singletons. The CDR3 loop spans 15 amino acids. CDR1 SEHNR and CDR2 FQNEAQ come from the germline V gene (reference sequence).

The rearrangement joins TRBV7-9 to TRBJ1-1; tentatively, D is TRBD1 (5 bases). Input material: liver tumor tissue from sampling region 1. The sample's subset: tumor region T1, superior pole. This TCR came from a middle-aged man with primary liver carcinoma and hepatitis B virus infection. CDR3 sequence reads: CAGSPQGLMNTEAFF. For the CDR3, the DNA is TGTGCCGGCAGCCCTCAGGGACTAATGAACACCGAAGCTTTCTTT.